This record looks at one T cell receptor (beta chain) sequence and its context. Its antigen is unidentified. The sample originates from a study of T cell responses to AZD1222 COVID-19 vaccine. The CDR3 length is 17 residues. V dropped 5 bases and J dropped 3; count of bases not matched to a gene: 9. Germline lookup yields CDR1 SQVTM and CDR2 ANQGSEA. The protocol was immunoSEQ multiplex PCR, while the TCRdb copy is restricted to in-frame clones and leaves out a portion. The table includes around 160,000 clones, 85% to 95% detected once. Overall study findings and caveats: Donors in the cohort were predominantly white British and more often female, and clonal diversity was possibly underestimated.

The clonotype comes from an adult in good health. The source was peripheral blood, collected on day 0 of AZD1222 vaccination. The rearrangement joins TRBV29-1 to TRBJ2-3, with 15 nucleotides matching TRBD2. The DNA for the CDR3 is TGCAGCGTTTCGAGGACTAGCGGGAGGGCCGGGACAGATACGCAGTATTTT. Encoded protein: CSVSRTSGRAGTDTQYF.